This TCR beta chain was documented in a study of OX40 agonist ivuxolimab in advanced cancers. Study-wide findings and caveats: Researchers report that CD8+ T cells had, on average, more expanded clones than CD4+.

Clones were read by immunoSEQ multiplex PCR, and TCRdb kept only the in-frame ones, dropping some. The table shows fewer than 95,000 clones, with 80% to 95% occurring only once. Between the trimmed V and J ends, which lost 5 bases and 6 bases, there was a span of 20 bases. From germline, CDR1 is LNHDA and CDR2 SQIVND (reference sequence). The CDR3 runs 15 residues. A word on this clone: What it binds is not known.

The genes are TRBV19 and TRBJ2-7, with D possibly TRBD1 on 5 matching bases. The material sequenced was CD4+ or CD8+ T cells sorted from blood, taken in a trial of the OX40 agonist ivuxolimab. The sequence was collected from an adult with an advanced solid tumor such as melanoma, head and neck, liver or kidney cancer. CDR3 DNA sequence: TGTGCCAGTAGTCCTCGGACCAGGGATATTGGCGAGCAGTACTTC. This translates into CASSPRTRDIGEQYF.